These 25 T cell receptor beta chains were all obtained from the same sample, sequenced in a study of control samples from healthy donors and cancer patients. Clones were sequenced by immunoSEQ multiplex PCR, and TCRdb holds only the in-frame ones, with some missing. In the table there are about 160,000 clones, roughly 94% of which are singletons. Sample: PBMCs. These receptors all come from a man between 60 and 75 years old with colorectal cancer.

This sequence joins TRBV30 and TRBJ1-2; perhaps TRBD1 as D (6 bases). The CDR3 is 13 residues long. CDR1 and CDR2 (germline): GTSNPN, SVGIG (reference sequence). Trimming pared 3 bases from V and 3 bases from J, leaving 11 bases between. The CDR3 DNA reads as TGTGCCTGGAGGCAAGGGGGTGACTATGGCTACACCTTC. It is translated as CAWRQGGDYGYTF.

The chain uses TRBV19 and TRBJ2-4, with D uncertain. With 0 bases removed from V and 2 bases from J, the gap between germline ends came to 8 bases. This CDR3 spans 15 amino acids. Germline CDR1 reads LNHDA; CDR2 reads SQIVND (reference sequence). CDR3 in amino acids: CASSIDRLSKNIQYF. The CDR3 region has the DNA TGTGCCAGTAGTATAGACAGGCTATCCAAAAACATTCAGTACTTC.

This clone was counted only a few times. This chain joins TRBV11-2 and TRBJ2-4, with D perhaps matching TRBD1 (6 bases). CDR3 length: 16 residues. The germline V gene encodes CDR1 SGHAT and CDR2 FQNNGV. V dropped 2 bases and J dropped 15 bases, with 26 bases sitting between them. The CDR3 region is CASSLRGRDKVFGLYF. The CDR3 DNA follows: TGTGCCAGCAGCTTAAGGGGTCGGGACAAAGTATTCGGATTGTACTTC.

V and J are TRBV2 and TRBJ1-5, with TRBD1 as a possible D gene (5 bases). This CDR3 is 15 amino acids long. The V end was cut by 4 bases, the J end by 3 bases, with 13 bases between. The germline CDR1 and CDR2 sequences are SNHLY and FYNNEI. CDR3 DNA sequence: TGTGCCAGCAGTGCTACGACAGTTAACAATCAGCCCCAGCATTTT. Translation: CASSATTVNNQPQHF.

This clone appeared a single time. This CDR3 reads CASSQEFQSSGNTIYF. CDR3 nucleotide sequence: TGCGCCAGCAGCCAAGAGTTCCAGAGCTCTGGAAACACCATATATTTT. The V gene is TRBV4-3, the J gene TRBJ1-3; D unclear. CDR1 is LGHNA and CDR2 is YSLEER in the germline V gene. The CDR3 extends over 16 amino acids. V gave up 0 bases and J gave up 0 bases, with 9 bases separating them.

The CDR3 here is CASSFDDEQFF. CDR3 DNA sequence: TGTGCCAGCAGCTTCGACGATGAGCAGTTCTTC. The chain uses TRBV13 and TRBJ2-1; D not certain. Trimming stripped 3 bases from V and 8 bases from J, with 5 bases between. This CDR3 spans 11 amino acids. Germline lookup yields CDR1 PRHDT and CDR2 FYEKMQ (reference sequence).

This clone was seen only once. The chain is built from TRBV21-1 and TRBJ2-5. TRBV21-1 constitutes a pseudogene. CDR3 size: 16 residues. The DNA of the CDR3 is TGTGCCAGCAGCAATATTAGGGACCGACTTGGGGAGACCCAGTACTTC. Translating gives CASSNIRDRLGETQYF.

V and J are TRBV11-2 and TRBJ2-7; D might be TRBD1 or TRBD2, each matching 5 bases. The germline V gene has CDR1 SGHAT and CDR2 FQNNGV. The CDR3 consists of 14 residues. V was cut by 2 bases and J by 4 bases, with 12 bases left in between. The CDR3 nucleotides read TGTGCCAGCAGCTTATTCGAGGGGTCTTACGAGCAGTACTTC. Amino acids: CASSLFEGSYEQYF.

In nucleotides, the CDR3 is TGTGCCAGCAGCTACTGGGTAGGGAGCTCCTACGAGCAGTACTTC. This encodes CASSYWVGSSYEQYF. The V gene is TRBV4-2, the J gene TRBJ2-7; a possible D gene is TRBD2 (5 bases). CDR3 length: 15 residues. Germline V lookup: CDR1 LGHNA, CDR2 YNFKEQ. The V end lost 5 bases, the J end lost 0 bases, and 14 bases lay between the germline ends.

The rearrangement links TRBV5-1 to TRBJ2-5; 7 positions agree with TRBD2. Looked up from germline, CDR1 is SGHRS and CDR2 is YFSETQ. The CDR3 sequence is 16 residues long. V lost 1 base and J lost 3; bases outside the gene matches: 9. DNA for the CDR3: TGCGCCAGCAGCTTGTCCCGGACTAGTACCGAAGAGACCCAGTACTTC. Encoded protein: CASSLSRTSTEETQYF. The variable domain in full, with the rest retrieved from reference TRBV5-1 and TRBJ2-5, is KAGVTQTPRYLIKTRGQQVTLSCSPISGHRSVSWYQQTPGQGLQFLFEYFSETQRNKGNFPGRFSGRQFSNSRSEMNVSTLELGDSALYLCASSLSRTSTEETQYFGPGTRLLVL.

The chain uses TRBV7-2 and TRBJ2-5, with TRBD1 identical over 10 bases. Germline CDR1 SGHTA, CDR2 FQGNSA. Trimming took 1 base from V and 7 from J; bases not matched to a gene: 6. The CDR3 is 15 residues long. The chain's CDR3 is CASSLETGGAGTQYF. The DNA of the CDR3 is TGTGCCAGCAGCTTAGAGACAGGGGGCGCTGGGACCCAGTACTTC.

The genes are TRBV11-3 and TRBJ2-3; D is ambiguous. Germline values: CDR1 SGHNT, CDR2 YENEEA. This CDR3 contains 12 residues. Trimming cost V 1 base and J 5 bases, with 4 bases left between them. The chain's CDR3 is CASSLGEDTQYF. CDR3 nucleotides: TGTGCCAGCAGCTTAGGAGAAGATACGCAGTATTTT.

This rearrangement joins TRBV29-1 to TRBJ2-7, with 9 bases matching TRBD1. Germline V gene lookup returns CDR1 SQVTM and CDR2 ANQGSEA. V lost 4 bases and J lost 6; bases outside the gene matches: 4. The CDR3 has 12 amino acids. As DNA, the CDR3 is TGCAGCGTTGTACGGGACAGGGCCGAGCAGTACTTC. Amino acids: CSVVRDRAEQYF.

V is TRBV6-5 and J is TRBJ2-7, with 7 bases aligning to TRBD1. The CDR3 sequence is 13 residues long. V trimming: 6 bases; J trimming: 2 bases; junction bases outside the gene matches: 4. Germline CDR1 and CDR2: MNHEY and SVGAGI. The CDR3 nucleotides read TGTGCCAGCAGGCCGACAGGGACCTACGAGCAGTACTTC. It specifies CASRPTGTYEQYF.

The table lists this clone with a count of one. The chain recombines TRBV29-1 with TRBJ1-1; D perhaps matches TRBD1 (5 bases). CDR1 is SQVTM and CDR2 is ANQGSEA in the germline V gene. Deletions cut 4 bases from V and 3 bases from J, with 15 bases between. This CDR3 has 14 amino acids. Here the CDR3 DNA reads TGCAGCGTTGCACTGGGGGATACTGACACTGAAGCTTTCTTT. Residues: CSVALGDTDTEAFF.

The chain joins TRBV5-1 to TRBJ1-1; TRBD1 matches 8 bases. CDR1 is SGHRS and CDR2 is YFSETQ in the germline V gene. The CDR3 is made up of 15 amino acids. The trim removed 3 bases at V and 4 bases at J, leaving 8 bases unmatched. The CDR3 reads CASSWGTGGGTEAFF. The CDR3 DNA is TGCGCCAGCAGCTGGGGCACAGGGGGAGGCACTGAAGCTTTCTTT.

V is TRBV29-1 and J is TRBJ2-1; unclear D gene. Germline V CDR1 and CDR2: SQVTM, ANQGSEA. V lost 4 bases and J lost 3, with 4 bases in between. The CDR3 sequence is 11 residues long. The CDR3 bases are TGCAGCGTTGGAAACTACAATGAGCAGTTCTTC. Its translation is CSVGNYNEQFF.

DNA of the CDR3: TGTGCCATCAGTGAGACAATCGAGGGGGAAGCTTTCTTT. This encodes CAISETIEGEAFF. The rearrangement links TRBV10-3 to TRBJ1-1, with a possible D match to TRBD1 (5 bases). V gave up 2 bases and J gave up 8 bases, with 12 bases separating them. The CDR3 runs 13 residues. Per germline, CDR1 ENHRY and CDR2 SYGVKD.

This chain uses TRBV6-1 with TRBJ1-3; D remains unclear. CDR3 length: 15 residues. Looked up from germline, CDR1 is MNHNS and CDR2 is SASEGT. Trimming cost V 3 bases and J 0 bases, with 9 bases left between them. CDR3 coding DNA: TGTGCCAGCAGTGAGGTGCAATTCTCTGGAAACACCATATATTTT. Protein sequence: CASSEVQFSGNTIYF.

The chain uses TRBV7-2 and TRBJ2-1; 9 nucleotides line up with TRBD1. V was clipped by 2 bases and J by 6 bases; unmatched bases: 8. Germline V CDR1 and CDR2: SGHTA, FQGNSA. The CDR3 consists of 16 residues. In nucleotides, the CDR3 is TGTGCCAGCAGCTTATGGTCGGGGACAGGGAGCAATGAGCAGTTCTTC. This codes for CASSLWSGTGSNEQFF.

The chain has TRBV12-3 or TRBV12-4 and TRBJ1-2, with unresolved D. Trimming removed 1 base at V and 9 bases at J, with 12 bases between. CDR3 length equals 13 residues. The CDR3 DNA reads as TGTGCCAGCAGTTTAGGGGCAGGCTTTAGCTACACCTTC. This sequence encodes CASSLGAGFSYTF.

The chain is built from TRBV3-1 (or the pseudogene TRBV3-2) and TRBJ2-1; 10 bases match TRBD2. The ends lost 0 bases at V and 8 bases at J; junction bases unmatched: 7. This CDR3 contains 16 residues. Germline V lookup: CDR1 LGHDT, CDR2 YNNKEL (reference sequence). The CDR3: CASSQETERGGDEQFF. The CDR3 DNA is TGTGCCAGCAGCCAAGAAACGGAGCGGGGGGGCGATGAGCAGTTCTTC.

The genes are TRBV5-1 and TRBJ2-7, with D possibly matching TRBD1 (5 bases). The germline V and J ends were trimmed by 5 bases and 7 bases, with 7 bases remaining between them. Germline values: CDR1 SGHRS, CDR2 YFSETQ. This CDR3 is built from 10 residues. In nucleotides, the CDR3 is TGCGCCAGCAGGCCAGGGGAGCAGTACTTC. Its translation is CASRPGEQYF.

This clone was observed a single time. The V gene is TRBV5-8, the J gene TRBJ1-5; 7 bases line up with TRBD1. Unmatched junction bases numbered 7, after V lost 3 bases and J lost 4 bases. CDR1 is SGHTS and CDR2 is YDEGEE in the germline V gene. CDR3 size: 15 residues. The CDR3 nucleotides read TGTGCCAGCAGCTCAAACAGGGGATGGAATCAGCCCCAGCATTTT. This translates into CASSSNRGWNQPQHF.

This chain links TRBV4-1 with TRBJ1-1, with D possibly being TRBD1 (5 bases). Germline V gives CDR1 MGHRA, CDR2 YSYEKL. The CDR3 is 16 residues long. Between the trimmed V and J ends, which lost 0 bases and 3 bases, there was a span of 14 bases. CDR3 protein: CASSQDMVWGDTEAFF. The DNA for the CDR3 is TGCGCCAGCAGCCAAGATATGGTTTGGGGGGACACTGAAGCTTTCTTT.